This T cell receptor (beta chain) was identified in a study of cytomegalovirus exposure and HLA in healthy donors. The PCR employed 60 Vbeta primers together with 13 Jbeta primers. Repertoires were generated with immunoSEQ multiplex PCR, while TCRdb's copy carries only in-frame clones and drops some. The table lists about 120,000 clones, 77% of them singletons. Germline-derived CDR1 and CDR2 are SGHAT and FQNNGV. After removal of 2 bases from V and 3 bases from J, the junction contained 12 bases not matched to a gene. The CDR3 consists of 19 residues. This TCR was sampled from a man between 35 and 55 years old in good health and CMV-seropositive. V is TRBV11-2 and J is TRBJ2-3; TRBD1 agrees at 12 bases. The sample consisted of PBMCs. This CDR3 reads CASSLPGTGGLRVTDTQYF. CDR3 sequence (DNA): TGTGCCAGCAGCTTACCCGGGACAGGGGGCTTGAGGGTGACAGATACGCAGTATTTT.